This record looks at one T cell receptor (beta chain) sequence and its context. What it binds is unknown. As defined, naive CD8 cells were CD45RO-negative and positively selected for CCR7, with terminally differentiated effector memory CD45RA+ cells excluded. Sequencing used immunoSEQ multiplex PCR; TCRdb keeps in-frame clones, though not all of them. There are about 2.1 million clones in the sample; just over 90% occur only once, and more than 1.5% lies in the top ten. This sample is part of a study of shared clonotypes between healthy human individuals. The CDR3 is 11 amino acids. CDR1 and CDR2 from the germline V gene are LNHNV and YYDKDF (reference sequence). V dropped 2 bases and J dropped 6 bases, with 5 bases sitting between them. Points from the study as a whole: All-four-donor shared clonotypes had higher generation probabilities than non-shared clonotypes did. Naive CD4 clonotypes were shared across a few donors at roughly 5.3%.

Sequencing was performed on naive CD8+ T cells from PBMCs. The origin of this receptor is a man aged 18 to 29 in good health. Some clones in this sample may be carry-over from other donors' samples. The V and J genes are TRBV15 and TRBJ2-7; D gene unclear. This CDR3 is CATSRWGEQYF. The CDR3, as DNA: TGTGCCACCAGCAGATGGGGCGAGCAGTACTTC.